This entry describes one T cell receptor beta chain. The antigen remains unidentified. The authors reverse transcribed all of the isolated RNA, so sequencing captured expressed TCRB transcripts. Here immunoSEQ multiplex PCR was the method, and the copy in TCRdb shows in-frame clones only, minus some. The sample contains approximately 730,000 clones, under 15% of which appear only once. Trimming shortened V by 6 bases and J by 6 bases, and 21 bases separated the two germline ends. This CDR3 has 16 residues. CDR1 and CDR2 (germline): MDHEN, SYDVKM. This sample was included in a study of beta chain features in type 1 diabetes. General observations from the study: Equally in patients and controls, PCR might preferentially amplify shorter templates. It was among patients, rather than healthy donors, that naive, central memory and Treg TCRB repertoires appeared more similar. For Type 1 diabetes patients, all four CD4+ subsets carried TCRB CDR3s that were moderately but significantly shorter.

Every single donor gave one heparinised blood draw, and these averaged roughly 0.11 L. Isolation of CD4+ naive, central memory, regulatory and stem cell-like memory cells was achieved by sorting via CD45RO/CCR7/CD25/CD127/CD95/CD27. Sequencing input: naive CD4+ T cells from blood. This chain connects TRBV28 to TRBJ1-5; possibly TRBD1 for D (6 bases). The sequence was obtained from a young man with type 1 diabetes. CDR3 nucleotide sequence: TGTGCCAGCAGCCCGGACAGCCCCTCGGGCGGTCAGCCCCAGCATTTT. Its translation: CASSPDSPSGGQPQHF.